This T cell receptor (beta chain) came from a study of blood T cell repertoires in COVID-19. V shed 5 bases and J 4 bases; nucleotides not matched to a gene: 10. Per the germline V gene, CDR1 is LGHDT and CDR2 is YNNKEL (reference sequence). The CDR3 runs to 15 residues. Some clones are missing from TCRdb's copy, which holds only in-frame ones; the method was immunoSEQ multiplex PCR. Here the sample spans 200,000 to 250,000 clones, around 86% being singletons. Sequencing input: peripheral blood. This sequence was found in a woman in her 70s with COVID-19, enrolled during active disease. This chain connects TRBV3-1 (or the pseudogene TRBV3-2) to TRBJ2-7; 8 positions agree with TRBD2. DNA for the CDR3: TGTGCCAGCAGCGATCTCGGACTAGCCAAGTACGAGCAGTACTTC. As protein: CASSDLGLAKYEQYF.